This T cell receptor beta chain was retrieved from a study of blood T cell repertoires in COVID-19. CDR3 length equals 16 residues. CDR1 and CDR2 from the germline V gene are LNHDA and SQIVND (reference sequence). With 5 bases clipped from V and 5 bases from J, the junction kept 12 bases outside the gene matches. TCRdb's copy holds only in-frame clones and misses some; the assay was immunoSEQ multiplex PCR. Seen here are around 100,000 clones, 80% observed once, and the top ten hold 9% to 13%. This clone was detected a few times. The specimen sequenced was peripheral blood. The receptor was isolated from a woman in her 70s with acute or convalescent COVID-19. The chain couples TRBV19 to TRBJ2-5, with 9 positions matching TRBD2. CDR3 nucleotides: TGTGCCAGTAGTTCCTACCCAGCGGGGGGCGAGGAGACCCAGTACTTC. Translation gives CASSSYPAGGEETQYF.